The 8 T cell receptor beta chains below were found in one sample sequenced in a study of T cells in women clearing cervical HPV infection. This table comes from immunoSEQ multiplex PCR, and its TCRdb copy is limited to in-frame clones, with some not included. The sample's table shows around 31,000 clones. Source material: blood buffy coat. Receptors were obtained from a woman aged 18 to 75 with a cervical HPV16 infection that either progressed to CIN3+ or cleared (not recorded which).

Remarks on this clone: Read sequence stops 3 residues before the CDR3 end, and the germline J gene provides the missing end. The rearrangement joins TRBV19 to TRBJ1-1; D unclear. This CDR3 is 13 amino acids long. CDR1 and CDR2 from the germline V gene are LNHDA and SQIVND (reference sequence). With 7 bases removed from V and 1 base from J, the gap between germline ends came to 10 bases. The CDR3 loop reads CASTLGQNTEAFF. CDR3 bases read: TGTGCCAGTACCCTTGGGCAGAACACTGAA.

On this clone: The read comes to an end 3 residues before the CDR3 does, leaving the germline J gene to fill in the end. The rearrangement links TRBV6-1 to TRBJ2-3, with TRBD1 identical over 7 bases. This CDR3 has 13 residues. Germline lookup yields CDR1 MNHNS and CDR2 SASEGT. The CDR3 bases that were read are TGTGCCAGCAGTGAACTTGGGGGACAGCCG. It specifies CASSELGGQP. The complete CDR3 reads CASSELGGQPQYF.

For this clone: The read terminates 3 residues before the CDR3 end, so the remaining end is supplied by the germline J gene. This chain uses TRBV6-2 or TRBV6-3 with TRBJ2-1; a possible D gene is TRBD2 (5 bases). V gave up 5 bases and J gave up 0 bases, with 11 bases separating them. This CDR3 is 15 amino acids long. Germline V gives CDR1 MNHEY, CDR2 SVGEGT. CDR3 DNA, as far as it was read: TGTGCCAGCAGTCGGACTGGGAGCTCCTACAATGAG. This gives the protein CASSRTGSSYNE. The entire CDR3 protein reads CASSRTGSSYNEQFF.

Comment on this clone: The CDR3 goes on 3 residues after the read ends, and that part is filled in from the germline J gene. This chain links TRBV27 with TRBJ2-4; 8 bases match TRBD2. Germline V gene sequence: CDR1 MNHEY, CDR2 SMNVEV (reference sequence). The J segment lost 6 bases and the V segment lost 5 bases, leaving 9 bases of the junction unmatched. CDR3 length: 15 amino acids. This CDR3 reads CASSPLGLEGNIQYF. Incomplete CDR3 DNA: TGTGCCAGCAGTCCCCTGGGACTAGAGGGAAACATT.

Comments on this clone: One junction end does not reproduce the germline sequence, and a read error may be involved. The sequence runs out 3 residues before the end of the CDR3; the remainder is reconstructed from the germline J gene. This chain joins TRBV7-7 and TRBJ1-3; 7 nucleotides line up with TRBD1. The CDR3 is 15 amino acids. The germline CDR1 and CDR2 sequences are SSHAT and FNYEAQ (reference sequence). Partial CDR3 DNA: TGTGCCAGTAGCTTATCAGGGGGTTTTGGAAACACC. It translates to CASSLSGGFGNT. From start to end, the CDR3 is CASSLSGGFGNTIYF.

On this clone itself: The read gets to within 3 residues of the CDR3 end, and the germline J gene fills in the rest. The chain carries TRBV5-1 and TRBJ2-4, with 7 bases lining up with TRBD2. This CDR3 region has 12 residues. Germline CDR1 SGHRS, CDR2 YFSETQ. The CDR3 loop reads CASSTESGTQYF. The part of the CDR3 DNA that was read is TGCGCCAGCAGCACGGAGAGCGGGACT.

As for this clone: The read comes to an end 3 residues before the CDR3 does, leaving the germline J gene to fill in the end. The chain couples TRBV5-1 to TRBJ2-7, with TRBD1 as a possible D gene (5 bases). This CDR3 has 13 residues. V shed 2 bases and J shed 2 bases, with 8 bases lying between them. From germline, CDR1 is SGHRS and CDR2 YFSETQ. The DNA read from the CDR3 is TGCGCCAGCAGCTTCCAGGGTCCCTACGAG. Its protein product is CASSFQGPYE. The entire CDR3 is CASSFQGPYEQYF.

Comments on this clone: The read is 3 residues too short to cover the CDR3 end, so that end is filled in from the germline J gene. The V and J genes are TRBV19 and TRBJ1-5; D is perhaps TRBD1 (5 bases). The CDR3 loop spans 17 amino acids. Trimming shortened V by 2 bases and J by 2 bases, and 16 bases separated the two germline ends. Germline CDR1 and CDR2: LNHDA and SQIVND (reference sequence). The CDR3 region is CASSIWAGKVGNQPQHF. CDR3 DNA, as far as it was read: TGTGCCAGTAGTATATGGGCAGGGAAGGTCGGCAATCAGCCC.